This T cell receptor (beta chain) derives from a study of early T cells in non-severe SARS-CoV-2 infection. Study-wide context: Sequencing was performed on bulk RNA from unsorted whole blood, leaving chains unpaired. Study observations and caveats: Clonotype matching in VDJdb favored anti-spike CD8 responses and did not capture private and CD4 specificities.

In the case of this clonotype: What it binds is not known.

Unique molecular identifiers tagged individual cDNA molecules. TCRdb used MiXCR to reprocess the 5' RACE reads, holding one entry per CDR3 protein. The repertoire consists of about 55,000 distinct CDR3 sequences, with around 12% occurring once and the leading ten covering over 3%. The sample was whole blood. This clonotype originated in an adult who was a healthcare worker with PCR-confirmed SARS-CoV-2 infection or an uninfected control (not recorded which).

CDR3 bases: TGCAGTGCCCCACCGGGGGGCTCCTACAATGAGCAGTTCTTC. Translating it yields CSAPPGGSYNEQFF. The chain joins TRBV20-1 to TRBJ2-1; 7 bases are shared with TRBD2. The trim removed 6 bases at V and 0 bases at J, leaving 5 bases unmatched. Germline-derived CDR1 and CDR2 are DFQATT and SNEGSKA (reference sequence). The CDR3 length is 14 residues.